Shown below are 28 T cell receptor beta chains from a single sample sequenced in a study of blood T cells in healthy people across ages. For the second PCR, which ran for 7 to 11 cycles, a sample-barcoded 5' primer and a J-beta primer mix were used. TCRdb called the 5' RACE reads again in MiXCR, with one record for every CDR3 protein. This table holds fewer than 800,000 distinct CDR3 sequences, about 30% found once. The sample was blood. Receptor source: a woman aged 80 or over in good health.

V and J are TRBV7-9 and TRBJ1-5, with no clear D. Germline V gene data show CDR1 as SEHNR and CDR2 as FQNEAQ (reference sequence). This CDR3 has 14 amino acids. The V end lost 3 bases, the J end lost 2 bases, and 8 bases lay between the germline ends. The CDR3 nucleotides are TGTGCCAGCAGCTTTTCCCCGGGCAATCAGCCCCAGCATTTT. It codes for CASSFSPGNQPQHF.

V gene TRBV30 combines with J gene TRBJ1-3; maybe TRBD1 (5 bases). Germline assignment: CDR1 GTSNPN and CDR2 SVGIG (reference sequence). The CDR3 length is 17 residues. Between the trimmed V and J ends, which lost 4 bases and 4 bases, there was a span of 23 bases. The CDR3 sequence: CAWIATEVLIGGNTIYF. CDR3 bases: TGTGCCTGGATCGCGACAGAGGTTTTAATTGGCGGAAACACCATATATTTT.

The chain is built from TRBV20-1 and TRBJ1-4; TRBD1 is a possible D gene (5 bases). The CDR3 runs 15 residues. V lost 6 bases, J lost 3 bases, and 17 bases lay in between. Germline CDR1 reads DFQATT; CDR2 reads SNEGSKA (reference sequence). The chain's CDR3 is CSAIPGTGSNEKLFF. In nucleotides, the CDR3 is TGCAGTGCAATTCCCGGGACGGGGTCTAATGAAAAACTGTTTTTT.

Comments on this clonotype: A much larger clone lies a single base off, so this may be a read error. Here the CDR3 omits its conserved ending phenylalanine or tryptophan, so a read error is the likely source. The DNA of the CDR3 is TGCAGTGCTAGGAGTCCAGGCAACAATCAGCCCCAGCATGTT. Its protein is CSARSPGNNQPQHV. The V gene is TRBV20-1, the J gene TRBJ1-5; D uncertain. Trimming cost V 3 bases and J 3 bases, with 12 bases left between them. The CDR3 is made up of 14 amino acids. Looked up from germline, CDR1 is DFQATT and CDR2 is SNEGSKA (reference sequence).

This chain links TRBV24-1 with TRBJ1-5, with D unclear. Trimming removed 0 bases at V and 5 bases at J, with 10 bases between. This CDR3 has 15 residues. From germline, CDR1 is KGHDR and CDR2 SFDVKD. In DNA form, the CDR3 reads TGTGCCACCAGTGATTTGCGTGGTCCGGATCAGCCCCAGCATTTT. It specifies CATSDLRGPDQPQHF.

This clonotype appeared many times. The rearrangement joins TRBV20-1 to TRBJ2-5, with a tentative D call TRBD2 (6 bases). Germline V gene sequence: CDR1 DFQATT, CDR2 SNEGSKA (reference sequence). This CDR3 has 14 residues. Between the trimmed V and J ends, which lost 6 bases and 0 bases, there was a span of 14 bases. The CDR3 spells CSANTGGNQETQYF. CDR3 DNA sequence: TGCAGTGCCAATACGGGCGGGAACCAAGAGACCCAGTACTTC.

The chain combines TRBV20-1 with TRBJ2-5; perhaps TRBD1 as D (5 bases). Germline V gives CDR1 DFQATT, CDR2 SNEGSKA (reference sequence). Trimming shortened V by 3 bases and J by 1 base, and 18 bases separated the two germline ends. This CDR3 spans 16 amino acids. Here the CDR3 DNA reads TGCAGTGCTAGGGCCAAGGGGCTGCAGCTCCAAGAGACCCAGTACTTC. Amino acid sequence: CSARAKGLQLQETQYF.

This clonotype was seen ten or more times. CDR3 amino acids: CASSPTSGVTDTQYF. CDR3 DNA: TGTGCCAGCAGCCCTACTAGCGGGGTTACAGATACGCAGTATTTT. The genes are TRBV7-2 and TRBJ2-3, with TRBD2 matching 10 bases. Looked up from germline, CDR1 is SGHTA and CDR2 is FQGNSA. Trimming at V came to 5 bases and at J to 3 bases, leaving 5 bases not matched to a gene. There are 15 residues in the CDR3. Combining the CDR3 with reference TRBV7-2 and TRBJ2-3 gives the whole variable domain GAGVSQSPSNKVTEKGKDVELRCDPISGHTALYWYRQSLGQGLEFLIYFQGNSAPDKSGLPSDRFSAERTGGSVSTLTIQRTQQEDSAVYLCASSPTSGVTDTQYFGPGTRLTVL.

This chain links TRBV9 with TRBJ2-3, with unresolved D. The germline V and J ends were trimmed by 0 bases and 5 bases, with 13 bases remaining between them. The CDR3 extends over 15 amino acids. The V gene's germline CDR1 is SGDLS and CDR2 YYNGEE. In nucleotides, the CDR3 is TGTGCCAGCAGCGTAGCACCCTTAAGGGAAGATACGCAGTATTTT. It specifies CASSVAPLREDTQYF.

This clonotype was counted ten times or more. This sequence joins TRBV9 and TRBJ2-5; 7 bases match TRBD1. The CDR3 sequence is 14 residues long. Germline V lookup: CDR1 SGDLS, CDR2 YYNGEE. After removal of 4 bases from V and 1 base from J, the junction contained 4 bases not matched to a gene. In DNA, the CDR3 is TGTGCCAGCAGCACCCGACAGGGCCAAGAGACCCAGTACTTC. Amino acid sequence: CASSTRQGQETQYF.

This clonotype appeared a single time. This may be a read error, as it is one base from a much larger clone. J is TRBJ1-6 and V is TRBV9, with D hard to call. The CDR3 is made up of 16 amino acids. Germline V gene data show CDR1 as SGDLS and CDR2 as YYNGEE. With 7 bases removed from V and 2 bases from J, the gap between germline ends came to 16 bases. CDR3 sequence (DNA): TGTGCCAGCGGCCCACGACCTGGGACCTATAATTCACCCCTCCACTTT. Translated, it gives CASGPRPGTYNSPLHF.

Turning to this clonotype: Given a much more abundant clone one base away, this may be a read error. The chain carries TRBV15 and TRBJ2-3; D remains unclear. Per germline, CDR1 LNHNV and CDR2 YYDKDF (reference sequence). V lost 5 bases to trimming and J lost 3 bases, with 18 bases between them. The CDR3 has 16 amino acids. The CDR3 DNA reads TGTGCCACCAGCGGGATAAGGGTTGGTCGAACAGATACGCAGTATTTT. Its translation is CATSGIRVGRTDTQYF.

DNA of the CDR3: TGCAGTGCTGGAGGTATTGATCGGGAAAAACTGTTTTTT. Translation gives CSAGGIDREKLFF. This chain uses TRBV20-1 with TRBJ1-4; D remains unclear. Trimming shortened V by 5 bases and J by 8 bases, and 15 bases separated the two germline ends. Germline V gene lookup returns CDR1 DFQATT and CDR2 SNEGSKA (reference sequence). There are 13 residues in the CDR3.

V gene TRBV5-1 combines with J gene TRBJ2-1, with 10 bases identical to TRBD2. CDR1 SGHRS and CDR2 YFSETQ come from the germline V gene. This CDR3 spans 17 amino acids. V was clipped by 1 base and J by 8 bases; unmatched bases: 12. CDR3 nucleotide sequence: TGCGCCAGCAGCTTGCCTAGCGGGGGACAAAAATCCCATGAGCAGTTCTTC. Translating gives CASSLPSGGQKSHEQFF.

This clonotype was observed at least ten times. CDR3 sequence: CASSPLAGEFDEQYF. Written as DNA, the CDR3 is TGTGCCAGCTCACCATTGGCGGGGGAGTTCGACGAGCAGTACTTC. The chain couples TRBV18 to TRBJ2-7; 7 bases match TRBD2. There are 15 residues in the CDR3. V trimming: 2 bases; J trimming: 5 bases; junction bases outside the gene matches: 9. CDR1 and CDR2 from the germline V gene are KGHSH and LQKENI.

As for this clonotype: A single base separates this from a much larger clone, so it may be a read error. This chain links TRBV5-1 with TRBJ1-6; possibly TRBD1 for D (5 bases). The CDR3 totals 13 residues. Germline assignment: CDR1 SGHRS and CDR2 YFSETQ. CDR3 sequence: CASSDSYNSPPHF. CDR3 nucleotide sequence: TGCGCCAGCAGTGACAGCTATAATTCACCCCCCCACTTT.

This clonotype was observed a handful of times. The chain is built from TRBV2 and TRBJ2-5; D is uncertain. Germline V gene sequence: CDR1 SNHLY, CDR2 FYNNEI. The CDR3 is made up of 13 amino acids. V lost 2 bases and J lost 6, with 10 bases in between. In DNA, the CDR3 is TGTGCCAGCAGTGAAACGAGGTTACAGACCCAGTACTTC. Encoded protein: CASSETRLQTQYF.

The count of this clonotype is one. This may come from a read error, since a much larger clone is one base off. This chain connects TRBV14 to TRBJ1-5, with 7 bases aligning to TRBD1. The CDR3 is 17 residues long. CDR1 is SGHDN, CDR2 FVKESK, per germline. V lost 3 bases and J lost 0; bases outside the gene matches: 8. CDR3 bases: TGTGCCAGCAGCCATCACCCAGGGGGTGATAGCAATCAGCCCCAGCATTTT. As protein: CASSHHPGGDSNQPQHF.

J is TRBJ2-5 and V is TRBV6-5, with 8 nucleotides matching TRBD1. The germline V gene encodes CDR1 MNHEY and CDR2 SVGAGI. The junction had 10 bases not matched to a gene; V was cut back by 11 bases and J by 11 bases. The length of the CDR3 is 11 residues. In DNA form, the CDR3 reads TGTGCCGCCAGGGGGCGAACTGAGCAGTACTTC. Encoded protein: CAARGRTEQYF.

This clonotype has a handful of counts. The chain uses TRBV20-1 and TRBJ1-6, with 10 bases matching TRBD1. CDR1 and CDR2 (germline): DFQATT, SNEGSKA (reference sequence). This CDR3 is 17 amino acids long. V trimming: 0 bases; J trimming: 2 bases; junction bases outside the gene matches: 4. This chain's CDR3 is CSARDGTGEPYNSPLHF. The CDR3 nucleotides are TGCAGTGCTAGAGATGGGACAGGGGAGCCCTATAATTCACCCCTCCACTTT.

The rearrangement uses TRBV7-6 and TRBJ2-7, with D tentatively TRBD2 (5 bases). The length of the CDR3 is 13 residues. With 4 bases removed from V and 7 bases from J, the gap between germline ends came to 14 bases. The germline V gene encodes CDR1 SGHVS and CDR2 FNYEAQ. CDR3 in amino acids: CASSSPVGGEQYF. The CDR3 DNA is TGTGCCAGCAGCTCCCCCGTGGGCGGGGAGCAGTACTTC.

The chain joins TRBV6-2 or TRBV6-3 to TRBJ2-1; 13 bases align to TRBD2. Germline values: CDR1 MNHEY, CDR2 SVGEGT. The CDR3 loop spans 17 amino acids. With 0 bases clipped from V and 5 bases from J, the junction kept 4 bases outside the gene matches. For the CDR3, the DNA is TGTGCCAGCAGTTACTCAACTAGCGGGAGGGAAAACAATGAGCAGTTCTTC. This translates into CASSYSTSGRENNEQFF.

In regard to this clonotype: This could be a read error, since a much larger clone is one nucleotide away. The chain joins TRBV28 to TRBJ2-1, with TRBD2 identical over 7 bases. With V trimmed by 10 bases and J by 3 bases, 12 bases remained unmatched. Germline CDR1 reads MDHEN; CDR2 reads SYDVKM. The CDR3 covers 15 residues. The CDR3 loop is CANSLRGTFYNEQFF. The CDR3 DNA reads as TGTGCCAACAGCCTGCGGGGGACCTTCTACAATGAGCAGTTCTTC.

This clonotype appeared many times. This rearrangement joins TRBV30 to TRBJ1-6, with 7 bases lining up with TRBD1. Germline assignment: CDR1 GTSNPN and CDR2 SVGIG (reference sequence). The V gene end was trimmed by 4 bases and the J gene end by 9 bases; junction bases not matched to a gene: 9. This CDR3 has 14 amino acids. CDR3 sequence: CAWKKGANPSPLHF. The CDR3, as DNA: TGTGCCTGGAAAAAGGGGGCAAACCCTTCACCCCTCCACTTT.

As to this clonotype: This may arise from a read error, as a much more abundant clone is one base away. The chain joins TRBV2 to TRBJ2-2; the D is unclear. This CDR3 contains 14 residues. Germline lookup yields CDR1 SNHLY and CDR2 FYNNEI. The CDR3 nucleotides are TGTGCCTGCAGTGAAGTCGCACACACCGGGGAGCTGTTTTTT. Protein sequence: CACSEVAHTGELFF.

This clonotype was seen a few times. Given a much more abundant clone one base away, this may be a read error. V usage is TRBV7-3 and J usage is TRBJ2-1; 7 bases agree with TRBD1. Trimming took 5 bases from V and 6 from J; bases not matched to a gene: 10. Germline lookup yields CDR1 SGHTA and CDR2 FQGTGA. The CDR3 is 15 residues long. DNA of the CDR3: TGTGCCAGCAGCCGACAGGGCGGGTCCCGCAATGAGCAGTTCTTC. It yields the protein CASSRQGGSRNEQFF.

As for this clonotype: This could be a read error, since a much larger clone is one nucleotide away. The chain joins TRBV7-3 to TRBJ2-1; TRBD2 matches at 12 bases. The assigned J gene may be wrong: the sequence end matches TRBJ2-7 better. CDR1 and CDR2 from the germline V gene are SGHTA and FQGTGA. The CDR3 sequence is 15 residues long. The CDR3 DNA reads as TGTGCCAGCAGCCCTAGCGGGGGGGCCTACAATGAGCAGTACTTC. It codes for CASSPSGGAYNEQYF.

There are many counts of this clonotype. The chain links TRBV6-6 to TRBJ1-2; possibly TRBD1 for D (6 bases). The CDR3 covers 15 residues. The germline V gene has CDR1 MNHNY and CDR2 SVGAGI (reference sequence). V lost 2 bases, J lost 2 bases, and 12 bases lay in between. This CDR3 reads CASSYLQGQNYGYTF. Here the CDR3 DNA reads TGTGCCAGCAGTTACCTTCAGGGGCAAAACTATGGCTACACCTTC.